The sample holds many counts of the clone carrying this T cell receptor (beta chain). Its antigen remains unidentified. This record comes from a study of early T cells in non-severe SARS-CoV-2 infection. Study summary: The authors sequenced bulk RNA from unsorted whole blood, leaving chains unpaired. Study outcomes and limitations: VDJdb matches were skewed toward anti-spike CD8 T cell responses.

The CDR3 has 12 amino acids. CDR1 and CDR2 from the germline V gene are SQVTM and ANQGSEA. Each single cDNA molecule received a unique molecular identifier. TCRdb reprocessed the 5' RACE reads with MiXCR, giving one entry per CDR3 protein. Of 84,000 or so distinct CDR3 sequences in the sample, roughly 13% are singletons; the top ten hold 9.5% to 13%. The receptor was isolated from an adult who was a healthcare worker with PCR-confirmed SARS-CoV-2 infection or an uninfected control (not recorded which). The V and J genes are TRBV29-1 and TRBJ1-1, with D possibly TRBD1 on 5 matching bases. Input material: whole blood. The CDR3 region has the DNA TGCAGTGCTTCCCGAGGGGATACTGAAGCTTTCTTT. Amino acid sequence: CSASRGDTEAFF.